This T cell receptor beta chain originates from a study of cytomegalovirus exposure and HLA in healthy donors. There are a few counts of this clone. V was shortened by 0 bases and J by 3 bases, with 6 bases between the two germline ends. This CDR3 has 13 residues. CDR1 SGHVS and CDR2 FNYEAQ come from the germline V gene. A multiplex PCR was run with 60 Vbeta primers and 13 Jbeta primers. TCRdb's copy holds only in-frame clones and misses some; the assay was immunoSEQ multiplex PCR. The sample shows approximately 150,000 clones, roughly three fifths of them seen only once. Sequencing input: PBMCs. The chain recombines TRBV7-6 with TRBJ2-7; no clear D. The clonotype originates from a woman aged 55-70 years in good health and CMV-seronegative. CDR3 sequence (DNA): TGTGCCAGCAGCTTAGCCCAAAACTACGAGCAGTACTTC. Translation: CASSLAQNYEQYF.